The present T cell receptor beta chain was sequenced within a study of blood T cell repertoires in COVID-19 (dated by TCRdb to 2020 to 2022). Notes on the research overall: Samples from collaborators originated in the United States, Italy and Spain and spanned both the acute and convalescent phases of COVID-19. The samples were drawn from two sources: the first 160 participants of the ongoing ImmuneRACE study, and 1,254 subjects contributed by 6 global collaborators. The prospective study material was composed of cDNA or gDNA derived from T cells, B-cell-depleted T cells, or PBMCs. A de-identified subject ID, COVID-19 status, age in years and sex were almost always included in the sample metadata. HLA class I and class II types, where available, came from metadata supplied by the sample provider rather than from assay-based typing. The repertoires were made available in a free public database intended to serve as a resource for research on the immune response to SARS-CoV-2. Subjects who had been exposed to COVID-19, were actively infected with it, or had recovered from it provided the deeply sampled blood TCRbeta repertoires that made up the dataset.

The immunoSEQ Assay, a bias-controlled multiplex PCR, was used to amplify TCRbeta CDR3 regions from genomic DNA. Processing in the source paper ran as follows. Nucleated cell counts per sample were estimated from amplification of reference gene primers within the assay. Sequence reads were collapsed and filtered to measure the absolute abundance of every unique TCRbeta CDR3 rearrangement. Productive Simpson clonality was computed per sample as the square root of Simpson's diversity index over productive rearrangements. TCRdb retrieved this table from immuneACCESS and kept in-frame rearrangements only. Not all clones are present; in checked studies, unresolved V genes account for under half, and no reason is known for the remainder. D and trimming come from the DNA, and the V and J calls and clone size come from that table. The sample includes almost 200,000 clones, with 85% to 90% observed a single time. The top ten hold 0.78% of the sample.

After removal of 7 bases from V and 5 bases from J, the junction retains 9 bases not matched to a gene. The germline V gene (reference sequence) specifies LNHDA as CDR1 and SQIVND as CDR2. There are 16 amino acids in the CDR3, from cysteine to phenylalanine inclusive. The only DNA kept is the CDR3, 48 bases in frame from the first base. Each collaborating institution followed its own protocols to collect whole blood in K2EDTA tubes. For TCRbeta analysis, collaborators shipped samples as frozen whole blood, isolated PBMCs, or DNA extracted from either of those sample types. The paper's findings and limits, for the study overall: The amount of clinical and demographic metadata varied by source and participant and was provided uncurated.

About this clone: Its target antigen remains unknown. Base-call qualities are not available, and no considerably larger clone is one nucleotide away.

The rearrangement combines TRBV19 with TRBJ2-5, with 14 bases aligning to TRBD2. This TCR derives from a woman in her seventies with acute or convalescent COVID-19. The sequenced sample consisted of peripheral blood. For the CDR3, the sequence is CASKGGLAGGLETQYF. The nucleotide sequence is given as TGTGCCAGTAAAGGTGGACTAGCGGGGGGCCTGGAGACCCAGTACTTC.